One sample yielded the 22 T cell receptor beta chains listed below, sequenced in a study of blood T cell repertoires in COVID-19. Produced via immunoSEQ multiplex PCR; TCRdb's table is partial and in-frame only. The sample lists a few hundred thousand clones, 80% to 90% occurring once. The sequenced sample consisted of PBMCs or T cells enriched from blood (not recorded which). The origin of the receptors is a woman between 18 and 29 years old who had recovered from COVID-19.

This chain connects TRBV20-1 to TRBJ2-5; no clear D gene. The V end lost 4 bases, the J end lost 2 bases, and 5 bases lay between the germline ends. CDR3 size: 11 residues. From germline, CDR1 is DFQATT and CDR2 SNEGSKA (reference sequence). CDR3 in DNA: TGCAGTGCTACTACTCAAGAGACCCAGTACTTC. It codes for CSATTQETQYF.

This chain connects TRBV4-1 to TRBJ1-2; 7 bases agree with TRBD1. The CDR3 contains 14 residues. The trim removed 3 bases at V and 3 bases at J, leaving 4 bases unmatched. CDR1 and CDR2 from the germline V gene are MGHRA and YSYEKL. The CDR3 DNA sequence: TGCGCCAGCAGCCACCCCGACAGGGACTATGGCTACACCTTC. Translation: CASSHPDRDYGYTF.

The chain has TRBV6-1 and TRBJ1-1, with D possibly being TRBD1 (5 bases). This CDR3 is built from 17 residues. V lost 3 bases to trimming and J lost 2 bases, with 19 bases between them. Germline assignment: CDR1 MNHNS and CDR2 SASEGT. Written as DNA, the CDR3 is TGTGCCAGCAGTGACGGGATCTGGGCAGGGACTAACACTGAAGCTTTCTTT. It translates to CASSDGIWAGTNTEAFF.

The J gene is TRBJ2-5, the V gene TRBV7-9; the match to TRBD2 covers 9 bases. In germline, CDR1 is SEHNR, CDR2 FQNEAQ (reference sequence). This CDR3 is 17 amino acids long. V was pared by 1 base and J by 0 bases, with 6 bases of the junction left unmatched. In DNA form, the CDR3 reads TGTGCCAGCAGCTTAGGTCTAGCGGGGAATTACCAAGAGACCCAGTACTTC. Protein sequence: CASSLGLAGNYQETQYF.

As DNA, the CDR3 is TGCGCCAGCAGCTTGGATCAGGGGAACTATGGCTACACCTTC. It yields the protein CASSLDQGNYGYTF. The J gene is TRBJ1-2, the V gene TRBV5-1; the D gene is possibly TRBD1 (6 bases). The CDR3 covers 14 residues. The V gene lost 0 bases and the J gene lost 2 bases, with 8 bases spanning the gap. CDR1 and CDR2 (germline): SGHRS, YFSETQ.

The chain is built from TRBV2 and TRBJ2-6; D is undetermined. Germline-derived CDR1 and CDR2 are SNHLY and FYNNEI. The CDR3 is 15 residues long. V lost 9 bases and J 0 bases, leaving 12 bases between the germline ends. CDR3 residues: CASKEQSSGANVLTF. In DNA, the CDR3 is TGTGCCAGTAAGGAACAGAGCTCTGGGGCCAACGTCCTGACTTTC.

The V call is TRBV11-3, the J call TRBJ2-5; D perhaps matches TRBD1 (6 bases). This CDR3 has 14 amino acids. Germline V gene sequence: CDR1 SGHNT, CDR2 YENEEA. Trimming removed 1 base at V and 4 bases at J, with 10 bases between. CDR3 nucleotide sequence: TGTGCCAGCAGCTTAGGGACAGAAAGAGAGACCCAGTACTTC. Translating gives CASSLGTERETQYF.

This chain connects TRBV6-4 to TRBJ2-3; maybe TRBD2 (6 bases). The CDR3 spans 15 residues. The V gene lost 3 bases and the J gene lost 1 base, with 11 bases spanning the gap. The germline CDR1 and CDR2 sequences are MRHNA and SNTAGT. The CDR3 reads CASSDFSGGTDTQYF. The CDR3 DNA sequence: TGTGCCAGCAGTGATTTCTCGGGGGGCACAGATACGCAGTATTTT.

The V gene is TRBV18, the J gene TRBJ2-5; D perhaps matches TRBD2 (6 bases). Germline CDR1 reads KGHSH; CDR2 reads LQKENI. The CDR3 consists of 15 residues. Trimming stripped 6 bases from V and 5 bases from J, with 19 bases between. The CDR3 loop reads CASSFPLGGEETQYF. The CDR3 region has the DNA TGTGCCAGCTCCTTCCCCTTGGGGGGAGAGGAGACCCAGTACTTC. Drawing the rest from reference TRBV18 and TRBJ2-5, the complete variable domain is NAGVMQNPRHLVRRRGQEARLRCSPMKGHSHVYWYRQLPEEGLKFMVYLQKENIIDESGMPKERFSAEFPKEGPSILRIQQVVRGDSAAYFCASSFPLGGEETQYFGPGTRLLVL.

The chain couples TRBV3-1 (or the pseudogene TRBV3-2) to TRBJ1-1; TRBD1 agrees at 9 bases. The CDR3 covers 13 residues. Germline V gene lookup returns CDR1 LGHDT and CDR2 YNNKEL (reference sequence). Trimming cost V 4 bases and J 10 bases; bases outside gene matches: 7. DNA of the CDR3: TGTGCCAGCAGCCCCGGACAGGGGATTGGAGCTTTCTTT. Its protein is CASSPGQGIGAFF.

This clone appeared once. This chain connects TRBV9 to TRBJ2-3, with no clear D. V dropped 3 bases and J dropped 4 bases, with 15 bases sitting between them. This CDR3 comprises 15 residues. Germline V gives CDR1 SGDLS, CDR2 YYNGEE. In DNA, the CDR3 is TGTGCCAGCAGCGGAACTCCTTCTGGTGCAGATACGCAGTATTTT. Translated, it gives CASSGTPSGADTQYF.

The CDR3 DNA reads as TGTGCCAGCTCCTCATCAGGGTCCTATGGCTACACCTTC. Encoded protein: CASSSSGSYGYTF. This chain links TRBV4-2 with TRBJ1-2, with D possibly matching TRBD1 (5 bases). The CDR3 is 13 residues long. CDR1 and CDR2 (germline): LGHNA, YNFKEQ. Trimming took 8 bases from V and 4 from J, leaving 14 bases between them.

The chain has TRBV30 and TRBJ2-7; D unresolved. This CDR3 contains 14 residues. V lost 2 bases and J lost 2, with 13 bases in between. Per the germline V gene, CDR1 is GTSNPN and CDR2 is SVGIG (reference sequence). The CDR3 coding sequence is TGTGCCTGGAGTCGGATGACGGGTACCTACGAGCAGTACTTC. Protein product: CAWSRMTGTYEQYF.

V gene TRBV19 combines with J gene TRBJ2-2, with no clear D. The CDR3 totals 14 residues. CDR1 is LNHDA, CDR2 SQIVND, per germline (reference sequence). Between the trimmed V and J ends, which lost 3 bases and 4 bases, there was a span of 9 bases. Here the CDR3 reads CASSIELTTGELFF. In DNA form, the CDR3 reads TGTGCCAGTAGTATCGAGTTAACCACCGGGGAGCTGTTTTTT.

V and J are TRBV19 and TRBJ2-3; 8 bases are shared with TRBD1. J lost 4 bases, V lost 5 bases, and 8 bases had no gene match. Germline V gene lookup returns CDR1 LNHDA and CDR2 SQIVND (reference sequence). The CDR3 runs to 15 residues. The CDR3 DNA reads as TGTGCCAGTAGTGCCCGGGACAGGTACGCAGATACGCAGTATTTT. This sequence encodes CASSARDRYADTQYF.

This clone has only one observation. The rearrangement joins TRBV12-1 to TRBJ2-5; the table gives TRBD1 as D, unverified against the DNA. TRBV12-1 is designated a pseudogene. The CDR3 is made up of 20 amino acids. CDR3 bases: TGTGCCAGCAGCTTTAGTCGTTTGCTTCGGGACAGGGAACTTGTAGAGACCCAGTACTTC. Protein: CASSFSRLLRDRELVETQYF.

The chain is built from TRBV27 and TRBJ2-7, with D possibly TRBD1 on 6 matching bases. Germline V CDR1 and CDR2: MNHEY, SMNVEV (reference sequence). CDR3 length equals 15 residues. V dropped 3 bases and J dropped 2 bases, with 14 bases sitting between them. Written as DNA, the CDR3 is TGTGCCAGCAGTTTGTACCGGGACAAGACCTACGAGCAGTACTTC. Amino acids: CASSLYRDKTYEQYF.

The gene calls are TRBV27 and TRBJ2-1, with 9 bases fitting TRBD2. The CDR3 runs to 15 residues. Per the germline V gene, CDR1 is MNHEY and CDR2 is SMNVEV (reference sequence). The trim removed 2 bases at V and 7 bases at J, leaving 6 bases unmatched. This CDR3 reads CASSLGTSFSNEQFF. CDR3 bases: TGTGCCAGCAGTTTAGGGACTAGCTTTTCTAATGAGCAGTTCTTC.

The rearrangement links TRBV7-8 to TRBJ1-1, with no clear D. Germline CDR1 is SGHVS and CDR2 is FQNEAQ. CDR3 length: 12 residues. V was shortened by 4 bases and J by 1 base, with 4 bases between the two germline ends. CDR3 sequence reads: CASSSRNTEAFF. The CDR3 bases are TGTGCCAGCAGCTCCAGGAACACTGAAGCTTTCTTT.

The rearrangement links TRBV2 to TRBJ1-5, with D possibly TRBD1 on 5 matching bases. V dropped 5 bases and J dropped 2 bases, with 16 bases sitting between them. The CDR3 extends over 16 amino acids. Germline V gives CDR1 SNHLY, CDR2 FYNNEI. CDR3 coding DNA: TGTGCCAGCAGTACCCGGAGGGGAAGGGGCAATCAGCCCCAGCATTTT. Translated: CASSTRRGRGNQPQHF.

This rearrangement joins TRBV14 to TRBJ2-2; maybe TRBD2 (5 bases). Germline CDR1 reads SGHDN; CDR2 reads FVKESK. V was shortened by 4 bases and J by 1 base, with 10 bases between the two germline ends. The CDR3 runs to 15 residues. The CDR3 region is CASSPPGKNTGELFF. The DNA for the CDR3 is TGTGCCAGCAGCCCACCCGGGAAGAACACCGGGGAGCTGTTTTTT.

V usage is TRBV19 and J usage is TRBJ1-1; D gene ambiguous. The germline V gene encodes CDR1 LNHDA and CDR2 SQIVND (reference sequence). The CDR3 has 14 residues. Trimming shortened V by 3 bases and J by 0 bases, and 8 bases separated the two germline ends. The CDR3 spells CASSILLVNTEAFF. For the CDR3, the DNA is TGTGCCAGTAGTATCCTCCTAGTGAACACTGAAGCTTTCTTT.